This TCR beta chain was recovered during a study of control samples from healthy donors and cancer patients. The protocol was immunoSEQ multiplex PCR, while the TCRdb copy is restricted to in-frame clones and leaves out a portion. Of 100,000 to 150,000 clones in the sample, more than 75% are singletons; the top ten hold 1.5% to 2%. V lost 10 bases and J lost 5; bases outside the gene matches: 10. The CDR3 has 13 residues. Germline CDR1 and CDR2: LNHDA and SQIVND (reference sequence). This receptor was taken from a man in his late teens or twenties in good health. Material for sequencing was blood. The V gene is TRBV19, the J gene TRBJ2-7; 8 nucleotides align to TRBD2. The CDR3 region is CATSRLASNEQYF. In DNA, the CDR3 is TGTGCCACTTCGAGACTAGCGAGTAACGAGCAGTACTTC.